This T cell receptor beta chain was captured by sequencing in a study of blood T cell repertoires in COVID-19. Study-wide background: Both acute and convalescent COVID-19 samples were obtained from the United States, Italy and Spain. In each case, the material was cDNA or gDNA derived from T cells, B-cell-depleted T cells, or PBMCs.

Source study methods: It was from reference gene primer amplification that nucleated cell counts were estimated. Using immunoSEQ multiplex PCR, the repertoire was profiled, and TCRdb retains in-frame clones only, with some absent. D and trimming were read from the DNA, whereas the V and J calls and clone size are those reported in that table. This table holds some 290,000 clones, roughly 86% found once. The CDR3 loop spans 16 amino acids. V lost 3 bases and J lost 5; bases outside the gene matches: 12. The V gene's germline CDR1 is SEHNR and CDR2 FQNEAQ (reference sequence). Sequencing was performed on peripheral blood. This rearrangement joins TRBV7-9 to TRBJ2-5, with TRBD2 matching over 7 bases. This receptor was obtained from a man aged 18 to 30 with active or convalescent COVID-19. CDR3 nucleotide sequence: TGTGCCAGCAGCTTCCCTCCGGGACTAAAGGTGGAGACCCAGTACTTC. This encodes CASSFPPGLKVETQYF.